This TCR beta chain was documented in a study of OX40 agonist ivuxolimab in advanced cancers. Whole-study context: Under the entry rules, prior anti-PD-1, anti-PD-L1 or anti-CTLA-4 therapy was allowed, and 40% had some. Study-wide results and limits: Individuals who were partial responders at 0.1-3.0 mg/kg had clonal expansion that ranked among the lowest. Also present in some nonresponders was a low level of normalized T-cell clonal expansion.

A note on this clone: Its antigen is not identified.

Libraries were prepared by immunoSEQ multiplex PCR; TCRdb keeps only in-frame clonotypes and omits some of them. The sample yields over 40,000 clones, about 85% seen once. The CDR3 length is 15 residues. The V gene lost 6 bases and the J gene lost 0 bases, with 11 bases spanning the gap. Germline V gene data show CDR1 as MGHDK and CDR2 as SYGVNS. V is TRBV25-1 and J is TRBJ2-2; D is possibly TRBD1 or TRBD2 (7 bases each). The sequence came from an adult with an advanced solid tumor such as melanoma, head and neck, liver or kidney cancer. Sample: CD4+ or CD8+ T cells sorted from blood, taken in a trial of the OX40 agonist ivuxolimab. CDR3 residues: CASRGRGPNTGELFF. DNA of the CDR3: TGTGCCAGCAGGGGGAGGGGGCCGAACACCGGGGAGCTGTTTTTT.